This TCR beta chain was observed in a study of CD8+CD57+ T cells in acquired aplastic anemia (dated by TCRdb to the late 2010s). Regarding the research as a whole: Extracted DNA from sorted CD4+ and CD8+ cells averaged about 2.9 ug, ranging from roughly 0.2 to 30 ug. For healthy donor samples, the average read count was around 10 million for CD4+ cells and 11.0 million for CD8+ cells.

In this study, sorted CD4+ and CD8+ T cells from the blood of healthy subjects and of severe aplastic anemia patients had their TCR repertoires deep-sequenced. Ficoll-Paque density gradient centrifugation was used to isolate peripheral blood mononuclear cells. Before DNA extraction, CD4+ and CD8+ T cells were sorted with FACS or magnetic beads. The investigation overall reported the following: CD8+ Simpson's diversity did not differ significantly between patients and healthy controls (P=0.060). Around 30 CD8+ CDR3 sequences were shared between patients and controls but appeared highly expressed in patients and within their immunodominant clones.

A distance of 16 bases separates the germline ends of V and J, which lose 2 bases and 0 bases respectively. The CDR3 holds 18 amino acids from the cysteine to the phenylalanine. The kept DNA is CDR3 alone, 54 bases in frame from the first base. Based on the germline V gene (reference sequence), the CDR1 and CDR2 sequences are SEHNR and FQNEAQ. Genomic DNA served as template for TCR beta VDJ combination and CDR3 sequence profiling. An Illumina HiSeq 2000 was used for TCR repertoire sequencing. Per the original workflow: Repertoires were assessed using TRBV/TRBJ rearrangement plots, CDR3 size and DJ length profiles, and Simpson's diversity index. The most abundant DNA sequence in the deep sequencing data was defined as the immunodominant clone. CDR3 amino acid sequences were screened for sharing across subjects and were compared with published repertoires and the VDJdb database. TCRdb reran the public reads through fastp at Q25 and MiXCR, keeping productive beta chains. Entries that share a CDR3 protein sequence are merged under the most common genes and DNA. For this entry, the V and J calls and clone size follow TCRdb and not the study's own pipeline. Here the sample has about 180,000 distinct CDR3 sequences; under 55% occur a single time. The ten largest clones add up to 2.9% of the sample.

This clonotype was seen ten or more times. Its specific antigen is unknown. Per-nucleotide qualities are absent, and no much larger clonotype sits a single base away. The sequence was collected from a human donor in good health. The sequenced sample was sorted CD4+, CD8+, or CD8+CD57+ T cells (not recorded which) from PBMCs. The chain couples TRBV7-9 to TRBJ2-2, with TRBD2 as a weak D call on 5 bases. The CDR3 is CASSLWPRGSANTGELFF. The DNA sequence is as follows: TGTGCCAGCAGCTTATGGCCTCGTGGTAGCGCGAACACCGGGGAGCTGTTTTTT.